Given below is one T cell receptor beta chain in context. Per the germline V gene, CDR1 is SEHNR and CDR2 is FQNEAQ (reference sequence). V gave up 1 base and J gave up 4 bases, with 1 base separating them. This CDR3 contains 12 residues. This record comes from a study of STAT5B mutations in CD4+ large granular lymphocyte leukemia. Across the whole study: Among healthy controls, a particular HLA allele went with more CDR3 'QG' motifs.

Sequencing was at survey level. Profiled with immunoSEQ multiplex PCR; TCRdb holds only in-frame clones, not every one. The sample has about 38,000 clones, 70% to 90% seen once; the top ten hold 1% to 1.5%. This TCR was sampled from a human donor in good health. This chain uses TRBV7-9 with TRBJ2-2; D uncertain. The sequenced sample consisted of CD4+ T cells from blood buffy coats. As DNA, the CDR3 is TGTGCCAGCAGCTTAGGCACCGGGGAGCTGTTTTTT. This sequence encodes CASSLGTGELFF.